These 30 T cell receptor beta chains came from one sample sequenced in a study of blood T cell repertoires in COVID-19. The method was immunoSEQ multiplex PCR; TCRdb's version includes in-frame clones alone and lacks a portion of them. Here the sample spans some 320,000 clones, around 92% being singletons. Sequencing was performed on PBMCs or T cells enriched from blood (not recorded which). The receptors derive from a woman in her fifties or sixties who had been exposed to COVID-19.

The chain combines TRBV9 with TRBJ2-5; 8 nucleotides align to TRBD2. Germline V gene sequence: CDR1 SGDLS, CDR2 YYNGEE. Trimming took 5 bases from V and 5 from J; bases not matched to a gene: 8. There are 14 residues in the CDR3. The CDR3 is CASSVRGGPETQYF. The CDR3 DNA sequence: TGTGCCAGCAGTGTACGGGGGGGCCCCGAGACCCAGTACTTC.

This CDR3 reads CASSPLKGVYGYTF. The CDR3 bases are TGTGCCAGCTCACCACTTAAGGGGGTCTATGGCTACACCTTC. The chain employs TRBV18 and TRBJ1-2; a weak D match, TRBD1 (6 bases). There are 14 residues in the CDR3. The V gene's germline CDR1 is KGHSH and CDR2 LQKENI. Trimming shortened V by 1 base and J by 4 bases, and 10 bases separated the two germline ends.

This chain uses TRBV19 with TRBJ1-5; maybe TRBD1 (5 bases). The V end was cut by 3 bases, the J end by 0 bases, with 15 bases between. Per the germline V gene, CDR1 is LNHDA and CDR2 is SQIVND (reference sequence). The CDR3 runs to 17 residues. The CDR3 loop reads CASSIGTEGHSNQPQHF. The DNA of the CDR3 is TGTGCCAGTAGTATTGGGACGGAGGGTCATAGCAATCAGCCCCAGCATTTT.

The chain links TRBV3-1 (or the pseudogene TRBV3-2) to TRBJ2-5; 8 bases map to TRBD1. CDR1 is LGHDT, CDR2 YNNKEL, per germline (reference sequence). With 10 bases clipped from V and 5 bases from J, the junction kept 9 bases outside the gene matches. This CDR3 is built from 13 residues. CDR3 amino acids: CATRQGRWETQYF. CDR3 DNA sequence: TGTGCCACTCGACAGGGGAGGTGGGAGACCCAGTACTTC.

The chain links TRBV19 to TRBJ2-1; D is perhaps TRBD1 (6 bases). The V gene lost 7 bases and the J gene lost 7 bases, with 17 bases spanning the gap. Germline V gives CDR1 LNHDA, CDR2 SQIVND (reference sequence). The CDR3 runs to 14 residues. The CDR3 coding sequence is TGTGCCAGTATGGTAGCGACAGGCGGGAATGAGCAGTTCTTC. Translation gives CASMVATGGNEQFF.

For the CDR3, the DNA is TGTGCCAGCAGCTCAGGACAGGGGGCGGCGTATGGCTACACCTTC. Protein sequence: CASSSGQGAAYGYTF. V usage is TRBV5-8 and J usage is TRBJ1-2, with 11 bases that match TRBD1. From germline, CDR1 is SGHTS and CDR2 YDEGEE. The CDR3 covers 15 residues. J was trimmed by 5 bases and V by 3 bases; bases with no gene match: 6.

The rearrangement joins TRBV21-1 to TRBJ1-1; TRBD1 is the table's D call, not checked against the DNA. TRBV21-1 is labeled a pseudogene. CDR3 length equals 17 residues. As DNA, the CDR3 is TGTGCCAGCAGCCCGCCGGGACAGGGGCCCCTGAACACTGAAGCTTTCTTT. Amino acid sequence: CASSPPGQGPLNTEAFF.

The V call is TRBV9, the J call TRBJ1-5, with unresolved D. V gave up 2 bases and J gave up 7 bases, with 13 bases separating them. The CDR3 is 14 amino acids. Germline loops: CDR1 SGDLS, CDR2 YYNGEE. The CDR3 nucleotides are TGTGCCAGCAGCGTCGGAGGGTATGAGCAGCCCCAGCATTTT. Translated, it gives CASSVGGYEQPQHF.

The CDR3 nucleotides read TGTGCCAGTAGTATAGGGCGGAGCTGGGAGGGTACCTACGAGCAGTACTTC. Its protein product is CASSIGRSWEGTYEQYF. The chain couples TRBV19 to TRBJ2-7, with TRBD2 matching over 7 bases. The CDR3 sequence is 17 residues long. V was pared by 1 base and J by 2 bases, with 11 bases of the junction left unmatched. Germline CDR1 LNHDA, CDR2 SQIVND (reference sequence).

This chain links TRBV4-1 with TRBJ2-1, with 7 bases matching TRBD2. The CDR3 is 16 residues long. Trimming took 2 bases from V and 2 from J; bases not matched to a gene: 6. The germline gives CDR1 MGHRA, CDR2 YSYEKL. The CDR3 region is CASSQPLGGTYNEQFF. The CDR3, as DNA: TGCGCCAGCAGCCAACCCTTGGGGGGGACCTACAATGAGCAGTTCTTC.

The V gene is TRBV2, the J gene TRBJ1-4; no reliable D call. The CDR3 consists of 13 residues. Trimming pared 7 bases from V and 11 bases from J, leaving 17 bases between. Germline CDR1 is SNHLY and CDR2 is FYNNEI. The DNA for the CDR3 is TGTGCCAGCACCGCTCCCTCGGAGGGCAAACTGTTTTTT. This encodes CASTAPSEGKLFF. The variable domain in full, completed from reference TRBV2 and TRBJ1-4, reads EPEVTQTPSHQVTQMGQEVILRCVPISNHLYFYWYRQILGQKVEFLVSFYNNEISEKSEIFDDQFSVERPDGSNFTLKIRSTKLEDSAMYFCASTAPSEGKLFFGSGTQLSVL.

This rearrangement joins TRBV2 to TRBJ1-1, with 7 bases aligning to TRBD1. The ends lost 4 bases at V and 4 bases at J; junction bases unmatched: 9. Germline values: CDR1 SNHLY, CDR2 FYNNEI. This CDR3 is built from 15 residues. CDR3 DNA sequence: TGTGCCAGCAGTGCCGCAGGGGGTCAGGTCACTGAAGCTTTCTTT. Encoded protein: CASSAAGGQVTEAFF.

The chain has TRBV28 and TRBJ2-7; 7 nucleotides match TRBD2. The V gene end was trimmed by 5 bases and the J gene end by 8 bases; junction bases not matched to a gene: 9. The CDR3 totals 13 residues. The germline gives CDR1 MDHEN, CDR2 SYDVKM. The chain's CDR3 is CASSGGYGGKQYF. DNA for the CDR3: TGTGCCAGCAGTGGGGGGTACGGGGGGAAGCAGTACTTC.

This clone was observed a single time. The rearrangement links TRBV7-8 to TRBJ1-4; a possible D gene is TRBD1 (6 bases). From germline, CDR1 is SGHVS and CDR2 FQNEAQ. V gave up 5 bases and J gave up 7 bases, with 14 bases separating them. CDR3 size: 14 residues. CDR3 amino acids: CASSAHGTLEKLFF. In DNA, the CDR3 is TGTGCCAGCAGCGCCCACGGGACACTTGAAAAACTGTTTTTT.

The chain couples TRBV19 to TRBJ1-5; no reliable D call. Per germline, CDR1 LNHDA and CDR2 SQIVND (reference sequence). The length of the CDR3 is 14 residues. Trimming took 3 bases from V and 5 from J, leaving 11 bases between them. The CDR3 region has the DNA TGTGCCAGTAGTATTGGATACAGAGATCAGCCCCAGCATTTT. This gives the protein CASSIGYRDQPQHF.

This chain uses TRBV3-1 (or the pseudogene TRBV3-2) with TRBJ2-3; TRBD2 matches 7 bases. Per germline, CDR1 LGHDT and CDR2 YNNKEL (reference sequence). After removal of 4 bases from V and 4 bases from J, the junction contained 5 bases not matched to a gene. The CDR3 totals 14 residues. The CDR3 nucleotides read TGTGCCAGCAGCCGCCTCAGCGGGGCAGATACGCAGTATTTT. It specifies CASSRLSGADTQYF.

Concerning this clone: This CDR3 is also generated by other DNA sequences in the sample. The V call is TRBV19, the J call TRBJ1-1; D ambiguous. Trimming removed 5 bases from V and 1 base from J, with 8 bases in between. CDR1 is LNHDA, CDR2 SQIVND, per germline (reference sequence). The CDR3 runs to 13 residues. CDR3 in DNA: TGTGCCAGTAGTCCCGGAGGGAACACTGAAGCTTTCTTT. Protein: CASSPGGNTEAFF.

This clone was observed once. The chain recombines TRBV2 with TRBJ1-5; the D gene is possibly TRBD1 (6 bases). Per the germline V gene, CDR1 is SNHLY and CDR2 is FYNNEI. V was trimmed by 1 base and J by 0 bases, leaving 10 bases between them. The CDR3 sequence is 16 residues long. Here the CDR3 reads CASSEEPGDSNQPQHF. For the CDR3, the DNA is TGTGCCAGCAGTGAAGAGCCAGGGGATAGCAATCAGCCCCAGCATTTT. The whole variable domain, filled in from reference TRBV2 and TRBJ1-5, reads EPEVTQTPSHQVTQMGQEVILRCVPISNHLYFYWYRQILGQKVEFLVSFYNNEISEKSEIFDDQFSVERPDGSNFTLKIRSTKLEDSAMYFCASSEEPGDSNQPQHFGDGTRLSIL.

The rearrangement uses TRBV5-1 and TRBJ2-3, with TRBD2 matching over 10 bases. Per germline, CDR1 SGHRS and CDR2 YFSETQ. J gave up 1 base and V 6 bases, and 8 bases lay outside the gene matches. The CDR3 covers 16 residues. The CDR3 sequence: CASKAGGPVGTDTQYF. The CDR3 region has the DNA TGCGCCAGCAAAGCGGGGGGGCCTGTAGGCACAGATACGCAGTATTTT. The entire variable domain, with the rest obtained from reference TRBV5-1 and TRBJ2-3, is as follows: KAGVTQTPRYLIKTRGQQVTLSCSPISGHRSVSWYQQTPGQGLQFLFEYFSETQRNKGNFPGRFSGRQFSNSRSEMNVSTLELGDSALYLCASKAGGPVGTDTQYFGPGTRLTVL.

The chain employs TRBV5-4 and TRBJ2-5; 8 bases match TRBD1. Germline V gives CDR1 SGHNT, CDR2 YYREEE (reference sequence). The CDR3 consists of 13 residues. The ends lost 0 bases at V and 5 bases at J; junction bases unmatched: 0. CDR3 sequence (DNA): TGTGCCAGCAGCTTGGGGACAGGGGAGACCCAGTACTTC. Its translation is CASSLGTGETQYF.

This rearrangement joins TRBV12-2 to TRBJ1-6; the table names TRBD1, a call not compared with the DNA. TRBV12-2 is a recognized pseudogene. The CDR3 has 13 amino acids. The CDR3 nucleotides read TGTGCAAGTCGCTCGAGGGGGAATTCACCCCTCCACTTT. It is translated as CASRSRGNSPLHF.

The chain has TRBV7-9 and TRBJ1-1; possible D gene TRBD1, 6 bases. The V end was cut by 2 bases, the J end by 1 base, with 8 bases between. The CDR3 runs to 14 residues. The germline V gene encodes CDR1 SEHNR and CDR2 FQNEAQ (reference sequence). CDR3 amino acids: CASSLQGTNTEAFF. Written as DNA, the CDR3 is TGTGCCAGCAGCTTACAGGGGACGAACACTGAAGCTTTCTTT. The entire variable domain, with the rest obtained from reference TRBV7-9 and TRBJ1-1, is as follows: DTGVSQNPRHKITKRGQNVTFRCDPISEHNRLYWYRQTLGQGPEFLTYFQNEAQLEKSRLLSDRFSAERPKGSFSTLEIQRTEQGDSAMYLCASSLQGTNTEAFFGQGTRLTVV.

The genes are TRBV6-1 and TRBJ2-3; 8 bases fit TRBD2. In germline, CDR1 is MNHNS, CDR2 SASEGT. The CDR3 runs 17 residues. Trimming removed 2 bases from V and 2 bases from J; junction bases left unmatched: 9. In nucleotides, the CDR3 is TGTGCCAGCAGTGAATTCCCAGCGGGGGCCTTCACAGATACGCAGTATTTT. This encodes CASSEFPAGAFTDTQYF.

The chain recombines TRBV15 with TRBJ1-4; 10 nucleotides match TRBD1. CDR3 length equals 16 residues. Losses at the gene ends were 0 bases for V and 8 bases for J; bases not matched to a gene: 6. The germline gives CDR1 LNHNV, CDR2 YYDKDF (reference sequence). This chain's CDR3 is CATSRDSRTGGEKLFF. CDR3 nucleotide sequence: TGTGCCACCAGCAGAGATTCTAGGACAGGGGGAGAAAAACTGTTTTTT.

As DNA, the CDR3 is TGTGCCAGCAGTGACGGTATATATAGCAATCAGCCCCAGCATTTT. This translates into CASSDGIYSNQPQHF. The V and J genes are TRBV2 and TRBJ1-5; D gene uncertain. Deletions cut 3 bases from V and 0 bases from J, with 9 bases between. The CDR3 has 15 amino acids. In germline, CDR1 is SNHLY, CDR2 FYNNEI.

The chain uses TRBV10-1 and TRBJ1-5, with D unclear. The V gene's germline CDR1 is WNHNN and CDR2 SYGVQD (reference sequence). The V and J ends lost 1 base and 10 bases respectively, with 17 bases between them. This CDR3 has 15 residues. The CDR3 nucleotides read TGCGCCAGCAGTGAGTTTCCGCGGGAAGAGGTCCCCCAGCATTTT. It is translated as CASSEFPREEVPQHF.

The CDR3 nucleotides read TGCGCCAGCACTATCCCCGACGGGGTTCCGGGAGAGACCCAGTACTTC. This gives the protein CASTIPDGVPGETQYF. The rearrangement links TRBV5-1 to TRBJ2-5; tentative D call: TRBD2 (5 bases). Germline-derived CDR1 and CDR2 are SGHRS and YFSETQ. V was trimmed by 6 bases and J by 4 bases, leaving 22 bases between them. The CDR3 is made up of 16 amino acids.

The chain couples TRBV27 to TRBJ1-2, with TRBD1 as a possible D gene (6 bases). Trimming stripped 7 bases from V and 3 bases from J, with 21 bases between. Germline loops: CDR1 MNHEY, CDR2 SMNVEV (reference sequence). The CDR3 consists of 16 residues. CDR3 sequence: CASKFRDTVRDYGYTF. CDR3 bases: TGTGCCAGCAAATTCAGGGACACCGTTCGAGACTATGGCTACACCTTC.

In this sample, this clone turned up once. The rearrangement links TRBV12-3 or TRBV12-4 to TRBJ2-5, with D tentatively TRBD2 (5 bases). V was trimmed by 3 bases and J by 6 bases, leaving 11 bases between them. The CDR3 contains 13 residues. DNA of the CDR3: TGTGCCAGCAGTTTGGGGTGGGAGAAGACCCAGTACTTC. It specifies CASSLGWEKTQYF.

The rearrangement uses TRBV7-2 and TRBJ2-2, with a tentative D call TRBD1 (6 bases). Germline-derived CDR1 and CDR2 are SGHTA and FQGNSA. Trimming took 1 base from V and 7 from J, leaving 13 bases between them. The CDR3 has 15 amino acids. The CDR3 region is CASSLDPGAFGELFF. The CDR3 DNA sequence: TGTGCCAGCAGCTTAGATCCAGGGGCCTTCGGGGAGCTGTTTTTT.